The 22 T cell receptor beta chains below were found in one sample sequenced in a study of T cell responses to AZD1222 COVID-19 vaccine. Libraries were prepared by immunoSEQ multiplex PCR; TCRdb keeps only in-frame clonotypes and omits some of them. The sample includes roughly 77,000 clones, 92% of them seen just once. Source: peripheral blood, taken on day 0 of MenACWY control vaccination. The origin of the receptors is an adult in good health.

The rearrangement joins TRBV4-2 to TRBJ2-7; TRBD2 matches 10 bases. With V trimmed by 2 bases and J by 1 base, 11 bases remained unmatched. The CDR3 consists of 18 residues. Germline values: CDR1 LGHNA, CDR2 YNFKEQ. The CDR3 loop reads CASSQFREALAGSYEQYF. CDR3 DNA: TGTGCCAGCAGCCAATTCAGAGAGGCACTAGCGGGGTCCTACGAGCAGTACTTC.

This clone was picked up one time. CDR3 sequence: CASSLRQDQETQYF. DNA of the CDR3: TGCGCCAGCAGCCTTCGACAGGATCAAGAGACCCAGTACTTC. The gene calls are TRBV5-1 and TRBJ2-5; maybe TRBD1 (6 bases). CDR3 length: 14 amino acids. Germline V gene sequence: CDR1 SGHRS, CDR2 YFSETQ. The V end lost 4 bases, the J end lost 2 bases, and 12 bases lay between the germline ends.

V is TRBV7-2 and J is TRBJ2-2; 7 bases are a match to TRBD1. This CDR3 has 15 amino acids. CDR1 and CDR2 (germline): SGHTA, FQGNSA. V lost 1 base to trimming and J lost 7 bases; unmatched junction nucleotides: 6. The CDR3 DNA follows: TGTGCCAGCAGCTTAGTGGGGACAGAACTCGGGGAGCTGTTTTTT. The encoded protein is CASSLVGTELGELFF.

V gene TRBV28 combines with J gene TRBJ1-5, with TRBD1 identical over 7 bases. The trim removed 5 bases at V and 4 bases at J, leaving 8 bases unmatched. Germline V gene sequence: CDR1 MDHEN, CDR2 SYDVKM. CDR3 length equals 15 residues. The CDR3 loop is CASSTAGTANQPQHF. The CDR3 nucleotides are TGTGCCAGCAGTACGGCCGGGACAGCGAATCAGCCCCAGCATTTT.

The CDR3 reads CASSLGTDKGNTIYF. CDR3 nucleotides: TGTGCCAGCAGCTTAGGGACCGACAAAGGAAACACCATATATTTT. The chain links TRBV7-2 to TRBJ1-3; D is undetermined. The CDR3 length is 15 residues. Trimming removed 1 base at V and 4 bases at J, with 11 bases between. The germline gives CDR1 SGHTA, CDR2 FQGNSA.

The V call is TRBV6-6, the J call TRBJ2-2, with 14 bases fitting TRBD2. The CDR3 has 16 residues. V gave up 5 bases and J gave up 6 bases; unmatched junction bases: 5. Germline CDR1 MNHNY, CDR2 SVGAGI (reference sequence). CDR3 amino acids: CASSQGLAGAPGELFF. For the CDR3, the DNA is TGTGCCAGCAGTCAGGGACTAGCGGGAGCGCCCGGGGAGCTGTTTTTT.

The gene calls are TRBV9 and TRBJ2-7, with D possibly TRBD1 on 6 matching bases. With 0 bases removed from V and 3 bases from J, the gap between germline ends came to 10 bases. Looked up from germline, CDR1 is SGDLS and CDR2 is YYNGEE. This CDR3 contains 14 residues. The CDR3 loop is CASSVAQGGYEQYF. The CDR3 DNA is TGTGCCAGCAGCGTAGCACAGGGTGGCTACGAGCAGTACTTC.

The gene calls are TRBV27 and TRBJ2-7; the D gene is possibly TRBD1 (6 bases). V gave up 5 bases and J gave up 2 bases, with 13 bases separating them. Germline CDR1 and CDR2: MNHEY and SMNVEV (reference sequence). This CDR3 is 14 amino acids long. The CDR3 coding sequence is TGTGCCAGCAGTATTTGGCAGGGGACCTACGAGCAGTACTTC. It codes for CASSIWQGTYEQYF.

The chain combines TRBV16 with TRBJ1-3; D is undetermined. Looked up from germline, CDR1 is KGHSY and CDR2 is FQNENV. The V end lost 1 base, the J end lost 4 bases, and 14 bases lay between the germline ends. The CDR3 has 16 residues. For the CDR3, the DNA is TGTGCCAGCAGCCAATATAAGGCCAACCGAGGAAACACCATATATTTT. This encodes CASSQYKANRGNTIYF.

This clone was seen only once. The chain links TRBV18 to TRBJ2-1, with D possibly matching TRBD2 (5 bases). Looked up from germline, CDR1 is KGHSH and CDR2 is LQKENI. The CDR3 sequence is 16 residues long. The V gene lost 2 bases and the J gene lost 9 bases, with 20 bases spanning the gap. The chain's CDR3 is CASSPADPSGYGEQFF. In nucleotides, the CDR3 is TGTGCCAGCTCACCAGCGGATCCCTCGGGGTACGGTGAGCAGTTCTTC. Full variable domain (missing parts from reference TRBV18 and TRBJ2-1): NAGVMQNPRHLVRRRGQEARLRCSPMKGHSHVYWYRQLPEEGLKFMVYLQKENIIDESGMPKERFSAEFPKEGPSILRIQQVVRGDSAAYFCASSPADPSGYGEQFFGPGTRLTVL.

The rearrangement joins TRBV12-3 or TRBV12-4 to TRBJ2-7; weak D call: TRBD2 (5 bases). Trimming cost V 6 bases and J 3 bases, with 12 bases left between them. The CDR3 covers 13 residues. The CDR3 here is CASRYGVLYEQYF. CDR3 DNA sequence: TGTGCCAGCAGATACGGGGTGCTCTACGAGCAGTACTTC.

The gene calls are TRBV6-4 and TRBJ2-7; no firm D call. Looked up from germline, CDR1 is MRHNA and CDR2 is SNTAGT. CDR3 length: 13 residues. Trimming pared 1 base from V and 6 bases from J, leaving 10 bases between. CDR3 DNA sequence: TGTGCCAGCAGTGACTATGTCTGGAGCGAGCAGTACTTC. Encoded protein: CASSDYVWSEQYF.

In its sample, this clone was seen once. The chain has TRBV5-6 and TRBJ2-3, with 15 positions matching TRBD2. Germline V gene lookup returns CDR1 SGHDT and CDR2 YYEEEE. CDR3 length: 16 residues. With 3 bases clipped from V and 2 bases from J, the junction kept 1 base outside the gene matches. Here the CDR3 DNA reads TGTGCCAGCAGCTGGACTAGCGGGAGGGCCACAGATACGCAGTATTTT. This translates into CASSWTSGRATDTQYF.

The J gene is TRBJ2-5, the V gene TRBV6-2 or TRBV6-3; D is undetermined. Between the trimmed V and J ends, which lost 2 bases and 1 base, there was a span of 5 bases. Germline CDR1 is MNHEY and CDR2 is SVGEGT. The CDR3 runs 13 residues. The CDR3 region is CASSYVPQETQYF. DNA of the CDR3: TGTGCCAGCAGTTACGTCCCCCAAGAGACCCAGTACTTC.

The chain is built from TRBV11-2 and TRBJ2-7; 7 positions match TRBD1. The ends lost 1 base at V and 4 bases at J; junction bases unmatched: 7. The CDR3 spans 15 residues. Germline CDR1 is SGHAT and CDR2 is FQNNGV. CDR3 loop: CASSLVGTGDYEQYF. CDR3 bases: TGTGCCAGCAGCTTAGTAGGTACAGGGGATTACGAGCAGTACTTC.

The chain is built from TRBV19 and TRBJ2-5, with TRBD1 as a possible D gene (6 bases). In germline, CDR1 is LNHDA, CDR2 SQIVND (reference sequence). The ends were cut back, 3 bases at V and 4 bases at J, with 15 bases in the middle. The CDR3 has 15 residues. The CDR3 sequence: CASSIQGQGRETQYF. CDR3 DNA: TGTGCCAGTAGTATTCAGGGTCAGGGGCGAGAGACCCAGTACTTC. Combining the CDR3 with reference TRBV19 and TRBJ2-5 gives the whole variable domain DGGITQSPKYLFRKEGQNVTLSCEQNLNHDAMYWYRQDPGQGLRLIYYSQIVNDFQKGDIAEGYSVSREKKESFPLTVTSAQKNPTAFYLCASSIQGQGRETQYFGPGTRLLVL.

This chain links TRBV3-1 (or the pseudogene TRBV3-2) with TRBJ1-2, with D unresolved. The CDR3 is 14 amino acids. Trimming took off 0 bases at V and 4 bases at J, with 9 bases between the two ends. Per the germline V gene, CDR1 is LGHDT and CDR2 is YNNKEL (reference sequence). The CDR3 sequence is CASSQDDRRYGYTF. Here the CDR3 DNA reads TGTGCCAGCAGCCAAGATGATCGACGCTATGGCTACACCTTC.

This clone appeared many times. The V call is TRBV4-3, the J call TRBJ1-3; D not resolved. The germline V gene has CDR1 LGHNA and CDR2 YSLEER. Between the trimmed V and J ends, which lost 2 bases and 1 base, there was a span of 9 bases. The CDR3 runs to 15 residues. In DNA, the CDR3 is TGCGCCAGCAGCCAAAGTGGCAGTTCTGGAAACACCATATATTTT. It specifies CASSQSGSSGNTIYF.

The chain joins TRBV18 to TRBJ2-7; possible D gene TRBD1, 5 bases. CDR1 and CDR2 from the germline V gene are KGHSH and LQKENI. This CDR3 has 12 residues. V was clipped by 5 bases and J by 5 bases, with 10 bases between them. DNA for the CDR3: TGTGCCAGCTCAATCAGGGTCCACGAGCAGTACTTC. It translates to CASSIRVHEQYF.

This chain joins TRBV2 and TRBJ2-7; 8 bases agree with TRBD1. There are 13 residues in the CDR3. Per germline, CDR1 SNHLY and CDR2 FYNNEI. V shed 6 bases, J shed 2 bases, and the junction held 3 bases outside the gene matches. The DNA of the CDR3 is TGTGCCAGCAGGCCACAGGGGGCCTACGAGCAGTACTTC. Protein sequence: CASRPQGAYEQYF. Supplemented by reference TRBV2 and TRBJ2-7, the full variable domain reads EPEVTQTPSHQVTQMGQEVILRCVPISNHLYFYWYRQILGQKVEFLVSFYNNEISEKSEIFDDQFSVERPDGSNFTLKIRSTKLEDSAMYFCASRPQGAYEQYFGPGTRLTVT.

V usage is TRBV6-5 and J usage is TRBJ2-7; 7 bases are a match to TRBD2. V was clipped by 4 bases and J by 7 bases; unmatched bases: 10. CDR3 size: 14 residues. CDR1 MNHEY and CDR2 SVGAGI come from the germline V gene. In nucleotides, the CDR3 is TGTGCCAGCAGTTTCCAAGGACCGGGAGGTGAGCAGTACTTC. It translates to CASSFQGPGGEQYF.

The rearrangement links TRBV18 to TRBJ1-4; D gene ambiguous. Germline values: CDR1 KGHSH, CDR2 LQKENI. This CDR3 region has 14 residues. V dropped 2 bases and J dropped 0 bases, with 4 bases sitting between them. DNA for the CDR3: TGTGCCAGCTCACCAGGGACAACTAATGAAAAACTGTTTTTT. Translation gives CASSPGTTNEKLFF.